The 24 T cell receptor beta chains given below trace back to one sample, sequenced in a study of cytomegalovirus exposure and HLA in healthy donors. A multiplex PCR was run with 60 Vbeta primers and 13 Jbeta primers. TCRdb's table, derived via immunoSEQ multiplex PCR, lists solely in-frame clones and lacks some. The table shows 100,000 to 150,000 clones, with 77% occurring only once. The specimen was PBMCs. Receptors were obtained from a woman in her forties in good health and CMV-seropositive.

The chain links TRBV7-6 to TRBJ2-3; D is possibly TRBD2 (5 bases). Germline CDR1 SGHVS, CDR2 FNYEAQ. V lost 0 bases, J lost 5 bases, and 15 bases lay in between. The CDR3 has 16 amino acids. CDR3 loop: CASSLALSGGQDTQYF. In DNA form, the CDR3 reads TGTGCCAGCAGCTTAGCGCTAAGCGGCGGCCAAGATACGCAGTATTTT.

The gene calls are TRBV21-1 and TRBJ2-5; TRBD1, the D gene given by the table, was not confirmed from the DNA. TRBV21-1 corresponds to a pseudogene. The CDR3 runs 14 residues. CDR3 residues: CASSKETGKETQYF. Written as DNA, the CDR3 is TGTGCCAGCAGCAAGGAGACAGGGAAAGAGACCCAGTACTTC.

The chain recombines TRBV6-6 with TRBJ2-1; a possible D gene is TRBD2 (6 bases). The V gene's germline CDR1 is MNHNY and CDR2 SVGAGI (reference sequence). The CDR3 sequence is 13 residues long. Deletions cut 3 bases from V and 9 bases from J, with 12 bases between. The CDR3 protein is CASSYTGRGEQFF. CDR3 nucleotide sequence: TGTGCCAGCAGTTATACGGGGCGGGGTGAGCAGTTCTTC.

This sequence joins TRBV28 and TRBJ1-2; no definite D call. The germline V gene encodes CDR1 MDHEN and CDR2 SYDVKM. The CDR3 loop spans 13 amino acids. V was cut by 3 bases and J by 0 bases, with 5 bases left in between. The CDR3 DNA follows: TGTGCCAGCAGTTTCTCTACTAACTATGGCTACACCTTC. This sequence encodes CASSFSTNYGYTF.

The chain is built from TRBV9 and TRBJ2-2; D might be TRBD2 (6 bases). The V gene's germline CDR1 is SGDLS and CDR2 YYNGEE. V was shortened by 3 bases and J by 4 bases, with 13 bases between the two germline ends. The CDR3 is 15 residues long. CDR3 in DNA: TGTGCCAGCAGCGCCGGGACTCCCTTCACCGGGGAGCTGTTTTTT. Translated, it gives CASSAGTPFTGELFF. Variable domain in full (rest from reference TRBV9 and TRBJ2-2): DSGVTQTPKHLITATGQRVTLRCSPRSGDLSVYWYQQSLDQGLQFLIQYYNGEERAKGNILERFSAQQFPDLHSELNLSSLELGDSALYFCASSAGTPFTGELFFGEGSRLTVL.

The J gene is TRBJ2-3, the V gene TRBV4-1, with 8 bases matching TRBD2. Germline values: CDR1 MGHRA, CDR2 YSYEKL. The CDR3 runs to 18 residues. Trimming took 0 bases from V and 6 from J; bases not matched to a gene: 14. The CDR3 DNA is TGCGCCAGCAGCCAAGATTATCAAGCGGGAGTATCTTTGGATACGCAGTATTTT. Translation gives CASSQDYQAGVSLDTQYF.

The chain has TRBV7-9 and TRBJ2-5; D gene unclear. The CDR3 has 15 residues. V was clipped by 4 bases and J by 0 bases, with 12 bases between them. Per the germline V gene, CDR1 is SEHNR and CDR2 is FQNEAQ (reference sequence). CDR3 residues: CASSSKSRNQETQYF. The CDR3 nucleotides read TGTGCCAGCAGCTCAAAGTCCAGGAACCAAGAGACCCAGTACTTC.

V is TRBV7-6 and J is TRBJ2-5; D ambiguous. This CDR3 spans 11 amino acids. Germline V gene sequence: CDR1 SGHVS, CDR2 FNYEAQ. Trimming removed 2 bases from V and 5 bases from J, with 3 bases in between. The CDR3 here is CASSLSETQYF. In DNA form, the CDR3 reads TGTGCCAGCAGCTTATCTGAGACCCAGTACTTC.

The chain couples TRBV19 to TRBJ1-1; a possible D gene is TRBD1 (6 bases). The CDR3 extends over 16 amino acids. Germline V gene sequence: CDR1 LNHDA, CDR2 SQIVND (reference sequence). Trimming removed 5 bases at V and 0 bases at J, with 16 bases between. CDR3 protein: CASSDPRGAMNTEAFF. The DNA of the CDR3 is TGTGCCAGTAGTGATCCCAGGGGTGCCATGAACACTGAAGCTTTCTTT. The entire variable domain, with the rest obtained from reference TRBV19 and TRBJ1-1, is as follows: DGGITQSPKYLFRKEGQNVTLSCEQNLNHDAMYWYRQDPGQGLRLIYYSQIVNDFQKGDIAEGYSVSREKKESFPLTVTSAQKNPTAFYLCASSDPRGAMNTEAFFGQGTRLTVV.

This chain links TRBV6-1 with TRBJ1-5; 7 bases align to TRBD1. CDR3 size: 15 residues. Germline values: CDR1 MNHNS, CDR2 SASEGT. V shed 4 bases and J 4 bases; nucleotides not matched to a gene: 7. Written as DNA, the CDR3 is TGTGCCAGCAGTGCTACCGGGACAGCGAATCAGCCCCAGCATTTT. Protein sequence: CASSATGTANQPQHF.

This chain joins TRBV11-2 and TRBJ2-1, with TRBD1 matching 7 bases. CDR1 is SGHAT and CDR2 is FQNNGV in the germline V gene. The CDR3 totals 15 residues. Trimming at V came to 3 bases and at J to 12 bases, leaving 14 bases not matched to a gene. The CDR3 region is CASSFIRQGRHGQFF. In nucleotides, the CDR3 is TGTGCCAGCAGCTTTATCAGACAGGGTAGGCACGGGCAGTTCTTC.

CDR3 protein: CASSLGGLDNEQFF. The CDR3 DNA reads as TGTGCCAGCAGCTTGGGGGGACTAGACAATGAGCAGTTCTTC. V gene TRBV5-6 combines with J gene TRBJ2-1; TRBD2 agrees at 8 bases. V was clipped by 0 bases and J by 5 bases; unmatched bases: 1. CDR3 size: 14 residues. Germline V gives CDR1 SGHDT, CDR2 YYEEEE. Full variable domain (remainder filled in from reference TRBV5-6 and TRBJ2-1): DAGVTQSPTHLIKTRGQQVTLRCSPKSGHDTVSWYQQALGQGPQFIFQYYEEEERQRGNFPDRFSGHQFPNYSSELNVNALLLGDSALYLCASSLGGLDNEQFFGPGTRLTVL.

The chain links TRBV5-5 to TRBJ2-1, with 8 bases matching TRBD1. V dropped 0 bases and J dropped 7; count of bases not matched to a gene: 9. This CDR3 contains 16 residues. Germline V CDR1 and CDR2: SGHKS, YYEKEE (reference sequence). The CDR3 nucleotides read TGTGCCAGCAGCTTGGAGGGCAGGGGGCCGGGAAATGAGCAGTTCTTC. Amino acid sequence: CASSLEGRGPGNEQFF.

CDR3 region: CASSILDSTNYGYTF. CDR3 bases: TGTGCCAGTAGTATATTGGACAGCACTAACTATGGCTACACCTTC. The chain uses TRBV19 and TRBJ1-2; possible D gene TRBD1, 6 bases. Trimming left V 2 bases short and J 0 bases short, with 10 bases between. The germline gives CDR1 LNHDA, CDR2 SQIVND (reference sequence). This CDR3 region has 15 residues.

V gene TRBV6-5 combines with J gene TRBJ1-5, with D tentatively TRBD1 (6 bases). The CDR3 has 15 amino acids. Deletions cut 10 bases from V and 2 bases from J, with 18 bases between. The V gene's germline CDR1 is MNHEY and CDR2 SVGAGI. CDR3 region: CATMAGAWGNQPQHF. The CDR3 DNA reads as TGTGCCACTATGGCAGGGGCCTGGGGCAATCAGCCCCAGCATTTT.

The chain recombines TRBV28 with TRBJ2-7; D uncertain. Germline V gene data show CDR1 as MDHEN and CDR2 as SYDVKM. This CDR3 region has 14 residues. Trimming stripped 6 bases from V and 2 bases from J, with 14 bases between. The CDR3 region has the DNA TGTGCCAGCAGCTACCGACTTGAGACCTACGAGCAGTACTTC. Translating it yields CASSYRLETYEQYF.

This sequence joins TRBV6-5 and TRBJ2-7; tentatively, D is TRBD1 (6 bases). Germline CDR1 and CDR2: MNHEY and SVGAGI. The CDR3 consists of 16 residues. V was clipped by 0 bases and J by 0 bases, with 12 bases between them. CDR3 region: CASSYSTRGLSYEQYF. CDR3 coding DNA: TGTGCCAGCAGTTACTCGACCAGGGGTCTCTCCTACGAGCAGTACTTC.

This clone has just a few counts. V usage is TRBV30 and J usage is TRBJ2-3, with TRBD2 as a possible D gene (6 bases). V lost 3 bases and J 0 bases, leaving 10 bases between the germline ends. Germline-derived CDR1 and CDR2 are GTSNPN and SVGIG (reference sequence). This CDR3 spans 14 amino acids. The CDR3 DNA sequence: TGTGCCTGGAGGTTGGGAGGTAGCACAGATACGCAGTATTTT. Amino acid sequence: CAWRLGGSTDTQYF.

The rearrangement joins TRBV5-6 to TRBJ1-1, with D maybe TRBD1 (6 bases). In germline, CDR1 is SGHDT, CDR2 YYEEEE. This CDR3 comprises 17 residues. V gave up 2 bases and J gave up 0 bases, with 17 bases separating them. The CDR3 DNA reads TGTGCCAGCAGCTTCTGGGCAGGGGCGACTATGAACACTGAAGCTTTCTTT. This encodes CASSFWAGATMNTEAFF.

This sequence joins TRBV5-5 and TRBJ2-1; weak D call: TRBD2 (6 bases). Germline CDR1 and CDR2: SGHKS and YYEKEE (reference sequence). This CDR3 contains 16 residues. Trimming removed 4 bases from V and 1 base from J, with 15 bases in between. The chain's CDR3 is CASSPYSGTSYNEQFF. CDR3 nucleotides: TGTGCCAGCAGCCCATATAGCGGTACTTCCTACAATGAGCAGTTCTTC.

The V and J genes are TRBV28 and TRBJ1-5; no firm D call. Germline loops: CDR1 MDHEN, CDR2 SYDVKM. Deletions cut 6 bases from V and 1 base from J, with 16 bases between. This CDR3 is built from 16 residues. This CDR3 is CASSPGGGWSNQPQHF. CDR3 nucleotides: TGTGCCAGCAGCCCCGGCGGAGGGTGGAGCAATCAGCCCCAGCATTTT. The full variable domain, with the rest looked up from reference TRBV28 and TRBJ1-5, is DVKVTQSSRYLVKRTGEKVFLECVQDMDHENMFWYRQDPGLGLRLIYFSYDVKMKEKGDIPEGYSVSREKKERFSLILESASTNQTSMYLCASSPGGGWSNQPQHFGDGTRLSIL.

The rearrangement joins TRBV27 to TRBJ2-1; D possibly corresponds to TRBD2 (6 bases). Trimming took 4 bases from V and 2 from J, leaving 12 bases between them. Germline V gene lookup returns CDR1 MNHEY and CDR2 SMNVEV (reference sequence). The CDR3 length is 15 residues. CDR3 sequence reads: CASSSGWGAYNEQFF. CDR3 coding DNA: TGTGCCAGCAGTTCGGGGTGGGGGGCCTACAATGAGCAGTTCTTC.

The rearrangement uses TRBV6-1 and TRBJ2-2, with 10 bases fitting TRBD2. The length of the CDR3 is 15 residues. V was clipped by 2 bases and J by 6 bases; unmatched bases: 3. Germline V gives CDR1 MNHNS, CDR2 SASEGT. As DNA, the CDR3 is TGTGCCAGCAGTGAACCCGGACTAGCGGCCGGGGAGCTGTTTTTT. It translates to CASSEPGLAAGELFF.

The chain carries TRBV9 and TRBJ1-4; D possibly corresponds to TRBD1 (5 bases). The CDR3 is made up of 13 amino acids. Germline V gene sequence: CDR1 SGDLS, CDR2 YYNGEE. V was shortened by 3 bases and J by 10 bases, with 13 bases between the two germline ends. The DNA of the CDR3 is TGTGCCAGCAGCGCCCTGGGGAGGGGAAAACTGTTTTTT. Protein sequence: CASSALGRGKLFF. The complete variable domain, with remaining parts taken from reference TRBV9 and TRBJ1-4, reads DSGVTQTPKHLITATGQRVTLRCSPRSGDLSVYWYQQSLDQGLQFLIQYYNGEERAKGNILERFSAQQFPDLHSELNLSSLELGDSALYFCASSALGRGKLFFGSGTQLSVL.